The 7 T cell receptor beta chains presented below share a single source sample, sequenced in a study of cytomegalovirus exposure and HLA in healthy donors. The PCR made use of 60 Vbeta and 13 Jbeta primers. Generated by immunoSEQ multiplex PCR, the TCRdb table keeps only in-frame clones and is missing some. The profile shows 200,000 to 300,000 clones, 82% of them singletons. The sample taken for sequencing was PBMCs. The source of these receptors is a woman aged 35 to 49 in good health and CMV-seropositive.

The chain joins TRBV7-2 to TRBJ2-2, with 7 nucleotides matching TRBD1. The CDR3 runs to 14 residues. The V and J ends lost 8 bases and 6 bases, in that order; junction bases with no gene match: 9. CDR1 is SGHTA, CDR2 FQGNSA, per germline. The CDR3 sequence: CASRPRGWAGELFF. The CDR3 region has the DNA TGTGCCAGCCGGCCCAGGGGGTGGGCCGGGGAGCTGTTTTTT.

This chain joins TRBV11-3 and TRBJ1-2, with D possibly TRBD1 on 5 matching bases. The CDR3 is made up of 13 amino acids. Trimming took 5 bases from V and 6 from J, leaving 13 bases between them. Germline V gene sequence: CDR1 SGHNT, CDR2 YENEEA. CDR3 in amino acids: CASSAQVAHGYTF. The CDR3 region has the DNA TGTGCCAGCAGCGCACAGGTCGCTCATGGCTACACCTTC.

V usage is TRBV19 and J usage is TRBJ1-2; TRBD1 agrees at 11 bases. The CDR3 has 13 residues. V was clipped by 7 bases and J by 10 bases; unmatched bases: 8. The germline CDR1 and CDR2 sequences are LNHDA and SQIVND (reference sequence). The CDR3 nucleotides read TGTGCCAGTATCGACCGGGACAGGGGGGACTACACCTTC. Its translation is CASIDRDRGDYTF. The full variable domain, rest sourced from reference TRBV19 and TRBJ1-2, is DGGITQSPKYLFRKEGQNVTLSCEQNLNHDAMYWYRQDPGQGLRLIYYSQIVNDFQKGDIAEGYSVSREKKESFPLTVTSAQKNPTAFYLCASIDRDRGDYTFGSGTRLTVV.

This clone was observed a few times. The V call is TRBV7-2, the J call TRBJ2-7; D is uncertain. V lost 2 bases and J lost 6, with 8 bases in between. CDR3 length: 12 amino acids. Germline values: CDR1 SGHTA, CDR2 FQGNSA. This CDR3 reads CASSLNPLEQYF. For the CDR3, the DNA is TGTGCCAGCAGCTTAAATCCCCTCGAGCAGTACTTC.

The rearrangement uses TRBV18 and TRBJ2-5; weak D call: TRBD2 (5 bases). Germline V lookup: CDR1 KGHSH, CDR2 LQKENI. Trimming stripped 6 bases from V and 0 bases from J, with 14 bases between. The CDR3 is 15 amino acids. CDR3 sequence: CASSRDYGDQETQYF. The CDR3 coding sequence is TGTGCCAGCTCTAGAGACTACGGGGACCAAGAGACCCAGTACTTC.

The chain joins TRBV9 to TRBJ2-1; TRBD2 matches 11 bases. Germline V gives CDR1 SGDLS, CDR2 YYNGEE. Unmatched junction bases numbered 5, after V lost 3 bases and J lost 6 bases. CDR3 length equals 15 residues. The chain's CDR3 is CASSATSGRTNEQFF. CDR3 DNA: TGTGCCAGCAGCGCAACTAGCGGGAGAACCAATGAGCAGTTCTTC.

The chain links TRBV6-5 to TRBJ1-5, with TRBD1 matching over 7 bases. V shed 6 bases, J shed 4 bases, and the junction held 3 bases outside the gene matches. The CDR3 contains 13 residues. CDR1 is MNHEY and CDR2 is SVGAGI in the germline V gene. The CDR3 DNA reads as TGTGCCAGCAGATCGGACAGGAATCAGCCCCAGCATTTT. It yields the protein CASRSDRNQPQHF.